Each of the 22 T cell receptor beta chains below was sequenced from the same sample in a study of vaccination effects on CD4 cells after COVID-19. Subsequent to a culture period of 10 to 11 days, CD4+ T cells were isolated. Participants completed two doses of the BNT162b2 or mRNA-1273 vaccine. Profiled with immunoSEQ multiplex PCR; TCRdb holds only in-frame clones, not every one. The top ten hold around 6.3% of the sample, which has 45,000 to 55,000 clones, roughly two thirds seen once. The antigens for these receptors are not known. Here the sequenced sample was CD4+ T cells from PBMCs cultured without peptide, taken after COVID-19 vaccination. The source of these receptors is a human donor who received a COVID-19 vaccine.

The V call is TRBV18, the J call TRBJ2-7, with 8 bases identical to TRBD1. In germline, CDR1 is KGHSH, CDR2 LQKENI. V shed 2 bases, J shed 3 bases, and the junction held 15 bases outside the gene matches. The length of the CDR3 is 18 residues. DNA of the CDR3: TGTGCCAGCTCACCATGGGGACCACAGGGGGGAGGAAGCTACGAGCAGTACTTC. Translation: CASSPWGPQGGGSYEQYF.

This chain's CDR3 is CASSQGFQTQYF. In DNA form, the CDR3 reads TGTGCCAGCAGCCAAGGGTTTCAGACCCAGTACTTC. V is TRBV14 and J is TRBJ2-5; the D is unclear. The CDR3 consists of 12 residues. V lost 1 base and J lost 6, with 6 bases in between. Per germline, CDR1 SGHDN and CDR2 FVKESK.

The chain combines TRBV5-1 with TRBJ1-2; D unresolved. Germline CDR1 is SGHRS and CDR2 is YFSETQ. V was shortened by 0 bases and J by 4 bases, with 13 bases between the two germline ends. This CDR3 region has 15 residues. This CDR3 reads CASSLEPGKTYGYTF. In nucleotides, the CDR3 is TGCGCCAGCAGCTTGGAACCGGGGAAAACCTATGGCTACACCTTC. Full variable domain (missing parts from reference TRBV5-1 and TRBJ1-2): KAGVTQTPRYLIKTRGQQVTLSCSPISGHRSVSWYQQTPGQGLQFLFEYFSETQRNKGNFPGRFSGRQFSNSRSEMNVSTLELGDSALYLCASSLEPGKTYGYTFGSGTRLTVV.

The chain has TRBV6-5 and TRBJ1-2, with a weak D call TRBD1 (6 bases). Looked up from germline, CDR1 is MNHEY and CDR2 is SVGAGI. V lost 0 bases and J lost 4, with 12 bases in between. There are 15 residues in the CDR3. The CDR3 nucleotides are TGTGCCAGCAGTTACTCTGCAGGGGACCGCTATGGCTACACCTTC. The encoded protein is CASSYSAGDRYGYTF.

This CDR3 is CASSYRASQYNSPLHF. The DNA of the CDR3 is TGTGCCAGCAGTTACAGGGCCAGTCAGTATAATTCACCCCTCCACTTT. V gene TRBV6-5 combines with J gene TRBJ1-6; D ambiguous. The CDR3 extends over 16 amino acids. Trimming took 2 bases from V and 4 from J, leaving 12 bases between them. The germline V gene has CDR1 MNHEY and CDR2 SVGAGI.

The chain recombines TRBV14 with TRBJ1-3, with 7 bases lining up with TRBD1. V was clipped by 2 bases and J by 0 bases; unmatched bases: 1. The germline CDR1 and CDR2 sequences are SGHDN and FVKESK. The CDR3 contains 15 residues. CDR3 nucleotide sequence: TGTGCCAGCAGCCAACAGGGGGTCTCTGGAAACACCATATATTTT. Its translation: CASSQQGVSGNTIYF.

This clone appeared a single time. The chain links TRBV15 to TRBJ2-1; D remains unclear. This CDR3 region has 16 residues. The ends were cut back, 0 bases at V and 4 bases at J, with 13 bases in the middle. From germline, CDR1 is LNHNV and CDR2 YYDKDF (reference sequence). CDR3 coding DNA: TGTGCCACCAGCAGAGATCTCCGGACCACATACAATGAGCAGTTCTTC. Translating it yields CATSRDLRTTYNEQFF.

The chain carries TRBV19 and TRBJ1-2, with a possible D match to TRBD1 (5 bases). V lost 1 base, J lost 3 bases, and 9 bases lay in between. The germline gives CDR1 LNHDA, CDR2 SQIVND (reference sequence). The CDR3 sequence is 14 residues long. This chain's CDR3 is CASSIARGYYGYTF. Written as DNA, the CDR3 is TGTGCCAGTAGTATAGCAAGGGGATACTATGGCTACACCTTC.

This clone came up once. The rearrangement joins TRBV19 to TRBJ2-7; the match to TRBD1 covers 7 bases. V lost 6 bases and J lost 0; bases outside the gene matches: 5. CDR3 length: 14 residues. The germline gives CDR1 LNHDA, CDR2 SQIVND (reference sequence). In nucleotides, the CDR3 is TGTGCCAGTAGCAGACAGGGTGACTCCTACGAGCAGTACTTC. The encoded protein is CASSRQGDSYEQYF.

CDR3 amino acids: CASSLQGLPLHF. In DNA form, the CDR3 reads TGTGCCAGCAGTCTGCAGGGGCTACCCCTCCACTTT. V usage is TRBV28 and J usage is TRBJ1-6, with D perhaps matching TRBD1 (6 bases). Per germline, CDR1 MDHEN and CDR2 SYDVKM. This CDR3 region has 12 residues. Trimming cost V 5 bases and J 12 bases, with 11 bases left between them.

The chain employs TRBV5-4 and TRBJ1-2; D not resolved. This CDR3 comprises 13 residues. The germline V and J ends were trimmed by 3 bases and 1 base, with 7 bases remaining between them. CDR1 is SGHNT, CDR2 YYREEE, per germline (reference sequence). The CDR3 DNA sequence: TGTGCCAGCAGCTCCGGGGTTAACTATGGCTACACCTTC. Residues: CASSSGVNYGYTF.

The gene calls are TRBV3-1 (or the pseudogene TRBV3-2) and TRBJ2-7; 7 positions agree with TRBD2. Trimming cost V 4 bases and J 4 bases; bases outside gene matches: 7. CDR1 is LGHDT and CDR2 is YNNKEL in the germline V gene (reference sequence). This CDR3 is 14 amino acids long. The CDR3 is CASSRETGGYEQYF. CDR3 sequence (DNA): TGTGCCAGCAGCCGGGAGACGGGGGGATACGAGCAGTACTTC.

The chain joins TRBV20-1 to TRBJ1-2, with D unresolved. The germline CDR1 and CDR2 sequences are DFQATT and SNEGSKA (reference sequence). The CDR3 loop spans 12 amino acids. V lost 3 bases, J lost 2 bases, and 7 bases lay in between. The CDR3 loop reads CSASNTNYGYTF. CDR3 nucleotides: TGCAGTGCTAGTAACACAAACTATGGCTACACCTTC.

The chain employs TRBV11-2 and TRBJ1-6, with 7 bases that match TRBD1. The germline CDR1 and CDR2 sequences are SGHAT and FQNNGV. The CDR3 loop spans 15 amino acids. The ends lost 8 bases at V and 16 bases at J; junction bases unmatched: 20. This chain's CDR3 is CASRPRGQLTSLLHF. CDR3 sequence (DNA): TGTGCCAGCCGGCCCCGGGGACAGCTAACCTCTTTACTCCACTTT.

V and J are TRBV18 and TRBJ1-2; 7 bases match TRBD1. The CDR3 has 16 amino acids. V trimming: 6 bases; J trimming: 4 bases; junction bases outside the gene matches: 14. CDR1 KGHSH and CDR2 LQKENI come from the germline V gene. CDR3 region: CASSPWGQSNLYGYTF. CDR3 DNA: TGTGCCAGCTCCCCGTGGGGACAGTCTAACCTCTATGGCTACACCTTC.

The chain links TRBV10-3 to TRBJ2-5; maybe TRBD1 (5 bases). Trimming took 6 bases from V and 0 from J, leaving 8 bases between them. The CDR3 contains 13 residues. CDR1 is ENHRY, CDR2 SYGVKD, per germline. In nucleotides, the CDR3 is TGTGCCATCAGGGAAGGGGACCAAGAGACCCAGTACTTC. Its protein is CAIREGDQETQYF.

J is TRBJ1-5 and V is TRBV10-3; D ambiguous. The V and J ends lost 6 bases and 6 bases respectively, with 18 bases between them. Germline values: CDR1 ENHRY, CDR2 SYGVKD. CDR3 size: 15 residues. The DNA for the CDR3 is TGTGCCATCAGCCCCGGGCTTGAGGGTCGTCAGCCCCAGCATTTT. It is translated as CAISPGLEGRQPQHF.

The chain recombines TRBV6-6 with TRBJ1-1; D is unclear. V was pared by 5 bases and J by 11 bases, with 15 bases between. CDR1 and CDR2 (germline): MNHNY, SVGAGI (reference sequence). The CDR3 is 12 amino acids. CDR3 residues: CASSPSDRSAFF. The CDR3 DNA sequence: TGTGCCAGCAGTCCCTCCGACCGTAGCGCTTTCTTT.

The V and J genes are TRBV19 and TRBJ2-5, with D perhaps matching TRBD2 (5 bases). In germline, CDR1 is LNHDA, CDR2 SQIVND (reference sequence). The CDR3 is 13 amino acids. The germline V and J ends were trimmed by 4 bases and 2 bases, with 8 bases remaining between them. Written as DNA, the CDR3 is TGTGCCAGTAGTAGAGCGGATCAAGAGACCCAGTACTTC. This gives the protein CASSRADQETQYF.

There are a few counts of this clone. The V and J genes are TRBV10-3 and TRBJ1-1; maybe TRBD1 (6 bases). Germline CDR1 is ENHRY and CDR2 is SYGVKD. The V and J ends lost 4 bases and 0 bases respectively, with 9 bases between them. The CDR3 loop spans 14 amino acids. The CDR3 region has the DNA TGTGCCATCAGTGGTGGGACATTGAACACTGAAGCTTTCTTT. Translating gives CAISGGTLNTEAFF.

J is TRBJ2-2 and V is TRBV10-3; TRBD2 agrees at 14 bases. Germline CDR1 ENHRY, CDR2 SYGVKD. The CDR3 is 20 residues long. Trimming removed 2 bases from V and 1 base from J; junction bases left unmatched: 9. For the CDR3, the DNA is TGTGCCATCAGTGAGCTACCCGGGACTAGCGGGGGCCAGAACACCGGGGAGCTGTTTTTT. Protein: CAISELPGTSGGQNTGELFF.

There are a few counts of this clone. The V call is TRBV15, the J call TRBJ2-2; D call uncertain. The V gene's germline CDR1 is LNHNV and CDR2 YYDKDF (reference sequence). The CDR3 has 18 amino acids. V lost 1 base, J lost 1 base, and 16 bases lay in between. The CDR3 DNA reads TGTGCCACCAGCAGAGTTGGAGTTTTAGGAAAGAACACCGGGGAGCTGTTTTTT. This encodes CATSRVGVLGKNTGELFF.